The T cell receptor beta chain under discussion was sequenced for a study of shared clonotypes between healthy human individuals. Each cell subset's genomic DNA was divided evenly among several immunoSEQ plates. The authors sequenced unsorted PBMC DNA on ten immunoSEQ deep assay plates. Here immunoSEQ multiplex PCR was the method, and the copy in TCRdb shows in-frame clones only, minus some. The sample includes over 400,000 clones, approximately 80% seen only once; the top ten take around 12%. This CDR3 is 16 amino acids long. The V end lost 6 bases, the J end lost 0 bases, and 14 bases lay between the germline ends. Germline assignment: CDR1 MNHEY and CDR2 SMNVEV (reference sequence).

The sequencing sample was made of PBMCs. The TCR comes from a woman in her thirties or forties in good health. Some clones in this sample may be carry-over from other donors' samples. The V gene is TRBV27, the J gene TRBJ1-4; D not certain. The CDR3 region has the DNA TGTGCCAGCAGCTGGGAGAGGCCCGCAACTAATGAAAAACTGTTTTTT. Translated, it gives CASSWERPATNEKLFF.